These 23 T cell receptor beta chains were sequenced from one sample in a study of blood T cell repertoires in COVID-19. TCRdb keeps only in-frame clones here, not all; method: immunoSEQ multiplex PCR. The table has about 200,000 clones, 75% to 90% seen once; the top ten hold roughly 4.9%. The sample consisted of PBMCs or T cells enriched from blood (not recorded which). The receptors here all came from a woman aged 25-40 years who had been exposed to COVID-19.

The V and J genes are TRBV5-1 and TRBJ2-7, with TRBD1 as a possible D gene (6 bases). The CDR3 has 13 amino acids. Trimming stripped 4 bases from V and 5 bases from J, with 13 bases between. CDR1 and CDR2 from the germline V gene are SGHRS and YFSETQ. In DNA form, the CDR3 reads TGCGCCAGCAGCCCGCAGGGGATCCACGAGCAGTACTTC. It translates to CASSPQGIHEQYF.

The chain carries TRBV28 and TRBJ1-5; D not resolved. The CDR3 is 15 residues long. Germline assignment: CDR1 MDHEN and CDR2 SYDVKM. V lost 1 base and J 3 bases, leaving 10 bases between the germline ends. This chain's CDR3 is CASSLYPGSNQPQHF. As DNA, the CDR3 is TGTGCCAGCAGTTTATATCCGGGGTCCAATCAGCCCCAGCATTTT. The variable domain in full, with the rest retrieved from reference TRBV28 and TRBJ1-5, is DVKVTQSSRYLVKRTGEKVFLECVQDMDHENMFWYRQDPGLGLRLIYFSYDVKMKEKGDIPEGYSVSREKKERFSLILESASTNQTSMYLCASSLYPGSNQPQHFGDGTRLSIL.

The rearrangement links TRBV30 to TRBJ2-3, with D possibly matching TRBD2 (6 bases). V was cut by 2 bases and J by 6 bases, with 15 bases left in between. The CDR3 is 14 amino acids. Germline assignment: CDR1 GTSNPN and CDR2 SVGIG (reference sequence). CDR3 region: CAWSRGSPGDTQYF. The CDR3 DNA reads TGTGCCTGGAGTCGGGGGAGTCCCGGCGATACGCAGTATTTT.

The genes are TRBV7-9 and TRBJ1-5, with D maybe TRBD1 (5 bases). The CDR3 is 18 amino acids. Germline V gives CDR1 SEHNR, CDR2 FQNEAQ (reference sequence). Trimming cost V 1 base and J 0 bases, with 16 bases left between them. CDR3 sequence (DNA): TGTGCCAGCAGCTTAGGGTTGGGGCAGCTTTATAGCAATCAGCCCCAGCATTTT. Protein sequence: CASSLGLGQLYSNQPQHF.

V gene TRBV3-1 (or the pseudogene TRBV3-2) combines with J gene TRBJ2-1, with 10 bases that match TRBD1. Per the germline V gene, CDR1 is LGHDT and CDR2 is YNNKEL (reference sequence). CDR3 length: 18 residues. With 1 base clipped from V and 4 bases from J, the junction kept 10 bases outside the gene matches. This CDR3 reads CASSQGPLGQGGYNEQFF. The CDR3 coding sequence is TGTGCCAGCAGCCAAGGCCCTCTTGGACAGGGGGGGTACAATGAGCAGTTCTTC.

This rearrangement joins TRBV7-8 to TRBJ2-7; 10 nucleotides agree with TRBD1. Germline CDR1 reads SGHVS; CDR2 reads FQNEAQ. Germline trimming cut 4 bases from V and 5 bases from J; bases unmatched to any gene: 11. This CDR3 is 16 amino acids long. The CDR3 DNA sequence: TGTGCCAGCAGCTCTATATCCGGGACAGGGGTCCACGAGCAGTACTTC. Translated: CASSSISGTGVHEQYF.

The chain links TRBV5-1 to TRBJ1-6; TRBD1 agrees at 8 bases. The CDR3 has 14 amino acids. The J segment lost 7 bases and the V segment lost 4 bases, leaving 4 bases of the junction unmatched. The germline gives CDR1 SGHRS, CDR2 YFSETQ. The CDR3 nucleotides read TGCGCCAGCAGCCATGACAGGGGCAATTCACCCCTCCACTTT. Protein: CASSHDRGNSPLHF.

This chain joins TRBV11-2 and TRBJ1-1; 7 nucleotides line up with TRBD1. Germline CDR1 is SGHAT and CDR2 is FQNNGV. The V segment lost 6 bases and the J segment 4 bases; nucleotides outside the gene matches: 8. The CDR3 totals 14 residues. The DNA of the CDR3 is TGTGCCAGCAGGCGACAGGGTGAGGTCACTGAAGCTTTCTTT. Protein: CASRRQGEVTEAFF.

The chain is built from TRBV6-5 and TRBJ2-4, with 8 bases lining up with TRBD1. The junction had 10 bases not matched to a gene; V was cut back by 5 bases and J by 7 bases. Germline V gene sequence: CDR1 MNHEY, CDR2 SVGAGI. This CDR3 spans 15 amino acids. The CDR3 bases are TGTGCCAGCAGTCACGCGCCCGACAGGGGTAACATTCAGTACTTC. This codes for CASSHAPDRGNIQYF.

The gene calls are TRBV19 and TRBJ1-1; D is ambiguous. This CDR3 has 15 amino acids. In germline, CDR1 is LNHDA, CDR2 SQIVND (reference sequence). Trimming pared 3 bases from V and 4 bases from J, leaving 15 bases between. The CDR3 sequence is CASSMDPGAPTEAFF. The CDR3 nucleotides read TGTGCCAGTAGTATGGACCCGGGAGCCCCCACTGAAGCTTTCTTT.

The chain has TRBV3-1 (or the pseudogene TRBV3-2) and TRBJ2-1; weak D call: TRBD1 (5 bases). Germline CDR1 LGHDT, CDR2 YNNKEL (reference sequence). V gave up 0 bases and J gave up 14 bases, with 14 bases separating them. The CDR3 consists of 13 residues. In DNA form, the CDR3 reads TGTGCCAGCAGCCAAGAATGGTCCGGCAGGGAGTTCTTC. Translated, it gives CASSQEWSGREFF.

The gene calls are TRBV12-3 or TRBV12-4 and TRBJ2-7, with D possibly matching TRBD1 (6 bases). V lost 7 bases and J 3 bases, leaving 13 bases between the germline ends. This CDR3 has 13 residues. The CDR3 DNA reads TGTGCCAGCACCGACGACAGGAACTACGAGCAGTACTTC. Its protein product is CASTDDRNYEQYF.

V is TRBV4-1 and J is TRBJ2-2, with D possibly TRBD2 on 5 matching bases. Trimming removed 2 bases at V and 7 bases at J, with 20 bases between. The CDR3 loop spans 17 amino acids. CDR1 MGHRA and CDR2 YSYEKL come from the germline V gene. CDR3 sequence reads: CASSQPRPSGLIGELFF. The CDR3 bases are TGCGCCAGCAGCCAACCTAGGCCCAGCGGATTAATCGGGGAGCTGTTTTTT.

The gene calls are TRBV2 and TRBJ1-4; a possible D gene is TRBD1 (5 bases). The V end was cut by 4 bases, the J end by 6 bases, with 12 bases between. CDR1 is SNHLY, CDR2 FYNNEI, per germline. The CDR3 loop spans 14 amino acids. CDR3: CASSAPGMDEKLFF. In nucleotides, the CDR3 is TGTGCCAGCAGTGCCCCAGGGATGGATGAAAAACTGTTTTTT.

Only a few counts were recorded for this clone. The genes are TRBV19 and TRBJ2-1, with TRBD2 matching 8 bases. V lost 3 bases and J lost 10; bases outside the gene matches: 2. The CDR3 is 12 amino acids. CDR1 is LNHDA and CDR2 is SQIVND in the germline V gene (reference sequence). The CDR3 loop is CASSILAGEQFF. The CDR3 DNA reads TGTGCCAGTAGTATTTTAGCGGGGGAGCAGTTCTTC.

This clone has more than one count but fewer than ten. The rearrangement links TRBV2 to TRBJ1-1; 9 bases line up with TRBD1. Germline V gene lookup returns CDR1 SNHLY and CDR2 FYNNEI. J was trimmed by 5 bases and V by 4 bases; bases with no gene match: 5. This CDR3 region has 14 residues. The chain's CDR3 is CASSVQGAGTEAFF. The CDR3 nucleotides are TGTGCCAGCAGTGTACAGGGGGCCGGAACTGAAGCTTTCTTT.

This clone was detected many times. The chain uses TRBV4-2 and TRBJ1-4; 9 bases match TRBD1. This CDR3 comprises 15 residues. Germline assignment: CDR1 LGHNA and CDR2 YNFKEQ. V dropped 0 bases and J dropped 5; count of bases not matched to a gene: 1. The CDR3 nucleotides read TGTGCCAGCAGCCAAGAAACAGGGGGCAATGAAAAACTGTTTTTT. Protein product: CASSQETGGNEKLFF.

CDR3 bases: TGCGCCAGCAGTGAACTAAATGAAAAACTGTTTTTT. Protein sequence: CASSELNEKLFF. V usage is TRBV10-2 and J usage is TRBJ1-4; D not resolved. The CDR3 contains 12 residues. Germline V CDR1 and CDR2: WSHSY, SAAADI. The V and J ends lost 3 bases and 5 bases respectively, with 4 bases between them.

This clone is classed as medium-sized. J is TRBJ1-6 and V is TRBV28; 9 nucleotides line up with TRBD1. Trimming at V came to 5 bases and at J to 10 bases, leaving 15 bases not matched to a gene. The germline V gene encodes CDR1 MDHEN and CDR2 SYDVKM. The CDR3 is 17 amino acids. The chain's CDR3 is CASSPPGTGRVESPLHF. DNA of the CDR3: TGTGCCAGCAGTCCTCCCGGGACAGGGCGAGTAGAGTCACCCCTCCACTTT.

The chain is built from TRBV6-5 and TRBJ1-5, with D possibly TRBD1 on 5 matching bases. This CDR3 comprises 15 residues. Germline V gives CDR1 MNHEY, CDR2 SVGAGI. With 5 bases removed from V and 4 bases from J, the gap between germline ends came to 15 bases. The CDR3 DNA follows: TGTGCCAGCAGTCGACTAGACCGGGGGAATCAGCCCCAGCATTTT. Its translation is CASSRLDRGNQPQHF.

V gene TRBV18 combines with J gene TRBJ2-7, with 13 bases that match TRBD2. V shed 5 bases, J shed 5 bases, and the junction held 9 bases outside the gene matches. This CDR3 is 16 amino acids long. CDR1 and CDR2 from the germline V gene are KGHSH and LQKENI. CDR3 loop: CASSKLGLAGVHEQYF. DNA for the CDR3: TGTGCCAGCTCAAAACTAGGACTAGCGGGGGTCCACGAGCAGTACTTC.

J is TRBJ1-6 and V is TRBV7-9; TRBD1 might be the D (5 bases). The length of the CDR3 is 13 residues. The germline V gene encodes CDR1 SEHNR and CDR2 FQNEAQ (reference sequence). Trimming shortened V by 3 bases and J by 11 bases, and 11 bases separated the two germline ends. The CDR3 DNA reads as TGTGCCAGCAGCTTGGGCAGGGAGGCACCCCTCCACTTT. It encodes CASSLGREAPLHF.

The chain is built from TRBV6-5 and TRBJ1-6; 7 bases line up with TRBD1. Per germline, CDR1 MNHEY and CDR2 SVGAGI. The CDR3 is 15 amino acids. After removal of 5 bases from V and 8 bases from J, the junction contained 9 bases not matched to a gene. CDR3 in DNA: TGTGCCAGCAGTCCACAGGGGCAGGGGTATTCACCCCTCCACTTT. This codes for CASSPQGQGYSPLHF.